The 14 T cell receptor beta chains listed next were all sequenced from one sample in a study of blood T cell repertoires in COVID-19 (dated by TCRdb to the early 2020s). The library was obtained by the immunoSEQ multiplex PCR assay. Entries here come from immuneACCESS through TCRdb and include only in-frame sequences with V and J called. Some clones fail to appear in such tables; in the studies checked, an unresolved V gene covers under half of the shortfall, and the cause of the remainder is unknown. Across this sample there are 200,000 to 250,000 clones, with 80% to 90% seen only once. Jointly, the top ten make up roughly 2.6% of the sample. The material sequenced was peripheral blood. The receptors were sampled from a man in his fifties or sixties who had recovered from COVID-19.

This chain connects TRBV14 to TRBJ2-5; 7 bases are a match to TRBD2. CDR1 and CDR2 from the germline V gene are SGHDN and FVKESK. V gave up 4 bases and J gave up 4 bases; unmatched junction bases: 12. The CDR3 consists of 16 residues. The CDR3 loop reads CASSRGGAGESETQYF. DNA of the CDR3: TGTGCCAGCAGCCGAGGAGGTGCGGGAGAGTCAGAGACCCAGTACTTC.

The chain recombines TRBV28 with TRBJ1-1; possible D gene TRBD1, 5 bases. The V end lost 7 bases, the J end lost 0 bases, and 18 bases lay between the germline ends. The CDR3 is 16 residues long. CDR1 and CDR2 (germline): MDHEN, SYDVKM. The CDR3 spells CASTYGWGGVNTEAFF. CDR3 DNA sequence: TGTGCCAGCACCTATGGTTGGGGGGGAGTGAACACTGAAGCTTTCTTT.

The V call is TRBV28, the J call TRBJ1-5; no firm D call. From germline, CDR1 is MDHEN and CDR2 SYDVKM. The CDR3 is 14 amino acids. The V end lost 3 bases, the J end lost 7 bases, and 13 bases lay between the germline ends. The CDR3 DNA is TGTGCCAGCAGTTTGGTTCGTGCAGGCCAGCCCCAGCATTTT. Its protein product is CASSLVRAGQPQHF.

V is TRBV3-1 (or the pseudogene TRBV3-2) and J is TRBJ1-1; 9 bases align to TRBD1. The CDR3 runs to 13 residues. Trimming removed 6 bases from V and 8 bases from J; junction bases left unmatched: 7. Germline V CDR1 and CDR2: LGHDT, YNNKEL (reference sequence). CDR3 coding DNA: TGTGCCAGCAGACGCACAGGGGGCTCCGAAGCTTTCTTT. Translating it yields CASRRTGGSEAFF.

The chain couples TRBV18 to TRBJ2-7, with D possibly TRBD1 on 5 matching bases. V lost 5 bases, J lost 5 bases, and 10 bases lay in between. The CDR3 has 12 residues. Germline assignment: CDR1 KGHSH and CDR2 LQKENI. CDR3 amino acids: CASSEQGNEQYF. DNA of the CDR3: TGTGCCAGCTCAGAGCAGGGTAACGAGCAGTACTTC.

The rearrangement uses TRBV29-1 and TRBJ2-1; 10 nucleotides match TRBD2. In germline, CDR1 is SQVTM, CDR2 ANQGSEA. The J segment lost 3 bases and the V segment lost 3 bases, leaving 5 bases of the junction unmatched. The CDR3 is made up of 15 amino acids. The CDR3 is CSVEGGLASYNEQFF. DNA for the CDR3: TGCAGCGTTGAGGGGGGACTAGCGAGCTACAATGAGCAGTTCTTC.

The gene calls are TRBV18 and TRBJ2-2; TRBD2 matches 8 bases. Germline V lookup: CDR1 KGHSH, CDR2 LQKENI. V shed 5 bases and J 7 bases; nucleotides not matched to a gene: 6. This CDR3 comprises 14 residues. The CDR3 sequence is CASSNAGGIGELFF. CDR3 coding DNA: TGTGCCAGCTCAAACGCGGGAGGTATCGGGGAGCTGTTTTTT.

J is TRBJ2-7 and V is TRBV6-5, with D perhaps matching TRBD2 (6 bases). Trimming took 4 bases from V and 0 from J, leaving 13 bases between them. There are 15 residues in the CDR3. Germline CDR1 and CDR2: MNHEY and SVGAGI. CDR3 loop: CASSFGTLSSYEQYF. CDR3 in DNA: TGTGCCAGCAGTTTCGGGACTCTGAGCTCCTACGAGCAGTACTTC.

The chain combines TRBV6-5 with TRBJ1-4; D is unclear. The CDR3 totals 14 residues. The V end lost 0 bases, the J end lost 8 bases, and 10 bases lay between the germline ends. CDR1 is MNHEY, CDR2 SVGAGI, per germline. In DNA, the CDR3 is TGTGCCAGCAGTTACTCGCCCCGAGGGGAAAAACTGTTTTTT. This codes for CASSYSPRGEKLFF.

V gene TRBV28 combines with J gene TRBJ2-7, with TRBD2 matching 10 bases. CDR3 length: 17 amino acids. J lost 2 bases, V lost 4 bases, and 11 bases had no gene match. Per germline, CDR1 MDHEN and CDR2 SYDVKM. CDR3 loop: CASSSHTGTSVTYEQYF. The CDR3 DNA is TGTGCCAGCAGTTCTCATACCGGGACTAGCGTTACCTACGAGCAGTACTTC.

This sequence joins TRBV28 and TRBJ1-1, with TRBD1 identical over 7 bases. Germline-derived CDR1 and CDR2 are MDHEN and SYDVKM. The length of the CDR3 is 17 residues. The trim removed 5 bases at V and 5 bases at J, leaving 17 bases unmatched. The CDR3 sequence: CASSAESFYRGETEAFF. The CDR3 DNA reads TGTGCCAGCAGTGCCGAGTCGTTTTACAGGGGAGAAACTGAAGCTTTCTTT. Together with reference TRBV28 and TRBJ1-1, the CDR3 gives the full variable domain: DVKVTQSSRYLVKRTGEKVFLECVQDMDHENMFWYRQDPGLGLRLIYFSYDVKMKEKGDIPEGYSVSREKKERFSLILESASTNQTSMYLCASSAESFYRGETEAFFGQGTRLTVV.

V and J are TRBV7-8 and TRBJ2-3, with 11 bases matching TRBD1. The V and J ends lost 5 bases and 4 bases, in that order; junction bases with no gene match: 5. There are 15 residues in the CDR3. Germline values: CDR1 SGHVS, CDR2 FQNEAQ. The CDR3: CASSRRTGGADTQYF. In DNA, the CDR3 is TGTGCCAGCAGCCGGAGGACAGGGGGCGCAGATACGCAGTATTTT.

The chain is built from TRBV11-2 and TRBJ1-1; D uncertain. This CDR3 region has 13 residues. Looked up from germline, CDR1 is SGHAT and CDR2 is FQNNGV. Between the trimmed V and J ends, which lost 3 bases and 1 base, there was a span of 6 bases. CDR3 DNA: TGTGCCAGCAGCTTTCCAGGGAACACTGAAGCTTTCTTT. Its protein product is CASSFPGNTEAFF.

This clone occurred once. Here the CDR3 reads CASSGGGNTEAFF. CDR3 DNA: TGTGCCAGCAGTGGGGGGGGTAACACTGAAGCTTTCTTT. The rearrangement joins TRBV6-4 to TRBJ1-1; D possibly corresponds to TRBD1 (5 bases). The CDR3 is 13 residues long. Germline CDR1 MRHNA, CDR2 SNTAGT. The germline V and J ends were trimmed by 4 bases and 2 bases, with 8 bases remaining between them.